These 5 T cell receptor beta chains originate from one sample sequenced in a study of a mutant IDH1 vaccine in newly diagnosed glioma. This sample's time point: baseline, week 1 (first vaccination visit). This sample's treatment: pre-vaccination baseline after standard-of-care therapy. Assay: immunoSEQ multiplex PCR; the TCRdb copy retains only in-frame clones and omits some. The table lists some 87,000 clones, about four fifths of them singletons, with around 7.5% in the top ten. This specimen was PBMCs, taken from a glioma patient treated with radiotherapy, temozolomide or both. These receptors were obtained from a man aged 40-49 years with glioma.

This clone was counted between two and nine times. V usage is TRBV29-1 and J usage is TRBJ1-1; D not certain. The CDR3 length is 12 residues. Germline CDR1 and CDR2: SQVTM and ANQGSEA. V was cut by 4 bases and J by 1 base, with 7 bases left in between. The CDR3 sequence is CSVGGANTEAFF. The CDR3 DNA reads TGCAGCGTTGGGGGAGCGAACACTGAAGCTTTCTTT.

The chain uses TRBV11-2 and TRBJ1-4; TRBD1 aligns across 10 bases. Germline V gives CDR1 SGHAT, CDR2 FQNNGV. This CDR3 is built from 14 residues. J was trimmed by 7 bases and V by 5 bases; bases with no gene match: 4. CDR3 bases: TGTGCCAGCAGCCAAGGACAGGGGGTTGAAAAACTGTTTTTT. The encoded protein is CASSQGQGVEKLFF.

The gene calls are TRBV18 and TRBJ2-1, with a possible D match to TRBD2 (5 bases). Looked up from germline, CDR1 is KGHSH and CDR2 is LQKENI. Trimming cost V 4 bases and J 8 bases, with 24 bases left between them. The CDR3 extends over 17 amino acids. The CDR3, as DNA: TGTGCCAGCTCACGGTACGAGCGCGGGCCCCCGGACGATGAGCAGTTCTTC. It encodes CASSRYERGPPDDEQFF.

This clone has just one count. This rearrangement joins TRBV5-1 to TRBJ2-3; maybe TRBD2 (6 bases). Trimming removed 0 bases from V and 1 base from J, with 12 bases in between. CDR1 and CDR2 (germline): SGHRS, YFSETQ. The CDR3 has 16 residues. The CDR3, as DNA: TGCGCCAGCAGCTTGGTCGGGGGTCTTGGCACAGATACGCAGTATTTT. Translated: CASSLVGGLGTDTQYF. Full variable domain (missing parts from reference TRBV5-1 and TRBJ2-3): KAGVTQTPRYLIKTRGQQVTLSCSPISGHRSVSWYQQTPGQGLQFLFEYFSETQRNKGNFPGRFSGRQFSNSRSEMNVSTLELGDSALYLCASSLVGGLGTDTQYFGPGTRLTVL.

The gene calls are TRBV28 and TRBJ1-2; D is unclear. This CDR3 comprises 11 residues. Per germline, CDR1 MDHEN and CDR2 SYDVKM. V was pared by 4 bases and J by 8 bases, with 8 bases between. In DNA, the CDR3 is TGTGCCAGCAGTTCACCCCCCGGCTACACCTTC. Protein sequence: CASSSPPGYTF.